This T cell receptor beta chain was profiled in a study of regulatory T cells in long-lasting Graves disease. Time point meaning: newly diagnosed GD, antithyroid drugs for less than 3 months. TCR sequences were obtained from RNA taken from PBMCs. This CDR3 has 11 amino acids. Germline CDR1 is MNHEY and CDR2 is SVGEGT. The V end was cut by 6 bases, the J end by 5 bases, with 7 bases between. Overall study findings and caveats: Gene preferences differed: TRBV28, TRBJ1-2, TRBJ2-5 in persistent cases.

In the case of this clonotype: Its antigen is unknown.

HTBI primers from iRepertoire and Arm-PCR of CDR3 regions yielded the TCR beta libraries. TCRdb re-derived calls from the multiplex PCR reads in MiXCR, one entry per CDR3 protein. The sample holds 350,000 to 450,000 distinct CDR3 sequences, over 15% seen once. This sample also appeared in a second study, on T cells in Graves' hyperthyroidism and ophthalmopathy. From that study: First-round RT-PCR targeting the TCR CDR3 was performed with the HTBI primer set. The blood repertoire included most of the expanded thyroid clonotypes above 0.001.

The clonotype was recovered from a man aged 35 to 55 with Graves disease. The chain has TRBV6-2 or TRBV6-3 and TRBJ2-5; the D is unclear. The material sequenced was peripheral blood mononuclear cells (PBMCs), taken at new diagnosis, from a patient treated with antithyroid drugs. DNA for the CDR3: TGTGCCAGCAGGTTCCGGGAGACCCAGTACTTC. Protein sequence: CASRFRETQYF.